The entry below describes one T cell receptor (beta chain). CDR3 size: 14 residues. Trimming removed 4 bases from V and 3 bases from J, with 13 bases in between. Looked up from germline, CDR1 is SEHNR and CDR2 is FQNEAQ (reference sequence). The PCR made use of 60 Vbeta and 13 Jbeta primers. The method was immunoSEQ multiplex PCR; TCRdb's version includes in-frame clones alone and lacks a portion of them. Of around 140,000 clones detected, around 87% appear once; the ten largest clones hold 4.5% to 6.5%. The data were obtained in a study of cytomegalovirus exposure and HLA in healthy donors. The source material was PBMCs. The gene calls are TRBV7-9 and TRBJ2-7, with D maybe TRBD1 (5 bases). The receptor was isolated from a woman aged 25-40 years in good health and CMV-seronegative. CDR3 bases: TGTGCCAGCAGCTCACAGGCCCATGGCTACGAGCAGTACTTC. Its protein is CASSSQAHGYEQYF.